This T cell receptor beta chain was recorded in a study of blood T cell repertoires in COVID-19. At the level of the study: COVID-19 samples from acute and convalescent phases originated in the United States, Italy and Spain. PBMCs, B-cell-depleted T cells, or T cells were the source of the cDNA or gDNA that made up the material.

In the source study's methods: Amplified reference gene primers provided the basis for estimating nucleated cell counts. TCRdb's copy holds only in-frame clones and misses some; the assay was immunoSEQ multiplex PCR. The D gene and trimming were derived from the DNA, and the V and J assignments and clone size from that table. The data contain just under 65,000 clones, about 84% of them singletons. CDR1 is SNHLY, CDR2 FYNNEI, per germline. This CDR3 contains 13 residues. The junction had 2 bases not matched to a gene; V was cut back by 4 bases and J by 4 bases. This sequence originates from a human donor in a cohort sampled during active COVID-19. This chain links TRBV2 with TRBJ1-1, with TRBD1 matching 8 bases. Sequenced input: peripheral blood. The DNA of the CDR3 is TGTGCCAGCAGTGGGACAGGGATCACTGAAGCTTTCTTT. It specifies CASSGTGITEAFF. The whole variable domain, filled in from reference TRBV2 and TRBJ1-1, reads EPEVTQTPSHQVTQMGQEVILRCVPISNHLYFYWYRQILGQKVEFLVSFYNNEISEKSEIFDDQFSVERPDGSNFTLKIRSTKLEDSAMYFCASSGTGITEAFFGQGTRLTVV.